The 18 T cell receptor beta chains below were found in one sample sequenced in a study of T-cell reconstitution after alpha-beta-depleted transplantation in children. Molecular barcoding with unique molecular identifiers was used for the TCRbeta library. TCRdb re-called the PCR reads through MiXCR, storing one row per CDR3 protein. The repertoire holds around 580,000 distinct CDR3 sequences, with about a quarter as singletons. The sequencing here drew on PBMCs, taken before TCRalphabeta/CD19-depleted stem cell transplant. The receptors shown here come from a boy under two years old with Wiskott-Aldrich syndrome, due to receive a stem cell transplant.

The J gene is TRBJ2-1, the V gene TRBV12-3 or TRBV12-4; the D is unclear. The CDR3 is 15 residues long. V lost 5 bases and J lost 4, with 15 bases in between. The CDR3 DNA reads TGTGCCAGCAGTGCCGTCACGCTCTCTTACAATGAGCAGTTCTTC. Its translation: CASSAVTLSYNEQFF.

The chain uses TRBV15 and TRBJ2-7; D is perhaps TRBD1 (6 bases). The germline gives CDR1 LNHNV, CDR2 YYDKDF (reference sequence). The V end was cut by 3 bases, the J end by 5 bases, with 14 bases between. This CDR3 comprises 14 residues. CDR3 in amino acids: CATSRRQESNEQYF. The CDR3 DNA sequence: TGTGCCACCAGCAGGAGACAGGAGTCGAACGAGCAGTACTTC.

The rearrangement joins TRBV29-1 to TRBJ2-1, with TRBD1 identical over 8 bases. The CDR3 runs to 13 residues. Trimming at V came to 6 bases and at J to 7 bases, leaving 8 bases not matched to a gene. Germline V lookup: CDR1 SQVTM, CDR2 ANQGSEA. CDR3 DNA sequence: TGCAGCGTCCAGGGACAGGTAGGGAATGAGCAGTTCTTC. This encodes CSVQGQVGNEQFF.

The chain has TRBV5-1 and TRBJ2-4; 11 nucleotides line up with TRBD2. The J segment lost 13 bases and the V segment lost 3 bases, leaving 12 bases of the junction unmatched. The CDR3 spans 15 residues. CDR1 and CDR2 from the germline V gene are SGHRS and YFSETQ. The CDR3: CASSSEGSGRVVQYF. CDR3 in DNA: TGCGCCAGCAGCTCCGAAGGTAGCGGGAGGGTGGTCCAGTACTTC. Full variable domain (outside the CDR3, taken from reference TRBV5-1 and TRBJ2-4): KAGVTQTPRYLIKTRGQQVTLSCSPISGHRSVSWYQQTPGQGLQFLFEYFSETQRNKGNFPGRFSGRQFSNSRSEMNVSTLELGDSALYLCASSSEGSGRVVQYFGAGTRLSVL.

The rearrangement links TRBV7-2 to TRBJ1-1; weak D call: TRBD1 (5 bases). CDR3 length: 14 amino acids. The germline gives CDR1 SGHTA, CDR2 FQGNSA. The V end was cut by 0 bases, the J end by 6 bases, with 11 bases between. CDR3 in DNA: TGTGCCAGCAGCTTAGCGCAGGGTTCGGCTGAAGCTTTCTTT. Translated, it gives CASSLAQGSAEAFF.

The chain links TRBV20-1 to TRBJ2-7, with D hard to call. CDR1 is DFQATT and CDR2 is SNEGSKA in the germline V gene (reference sequence). CDR3 size: 14 residues. V was pared by 2 bases and J by 2 bases, with 13 bases between. The DNA of the CDR3 is TGCAGTGCTAGACGCGATCCCCCTACCTACGAGCAGTACTTC. As protein: CSARRDPPTYEQYF.

The rearrangement uses TRBV27 and TRBJ1-2; the match to TRBD1 covers 7 bases. The CDR3 totals 15 residues. V was clipped by 2 bases and J by 4 bases; unmatched bases: 7. Germline V gives CDR1 MNHEY, CDR2 SMNVEV (reference sequence). The CDR3 region is CASSLRQGSGYGYTF. The CDR3 DNA reads TGTGCCAGCAGTTTAAGACAGGGATCAGGCTATGGCTACACCTTC.

This clonotype has a handful of counts. The chain uses TRBV6-1 and TRBJ2-5; the D gene is possibly TRBD2 (6 bases). The CDR3 extends over 16 amino acids. The ends were cut back, 8 bases at V and 6 bases at J, with 25 bases in the middle. Germline V gives CDR1 MNHNS, CDR2 SASEGT. The DNA of the CDR3 is TGTGCCAGCCCTGATATAGGGAGGTCTAGCTCGCAGACCCAGTACTTC. Its protein is CASPDIGRSSSQTQYF.

The V call is TRBV5-1, the J call TRBJ2-1; D might be TRBD1 or TRBD2, each matching 6 bases. The CDR3 consists of 17 residues. The V end was cut by 1 base, the J end by 6 bases, with 20 bases between. Germline V lookup: CDR1 SGHRS, CDR2 YFSETQ. CDR3 sequence (DNA): TGCGCCAGCAGCTTGTCAGATGGGGGGCGCCGGTTCAATGAGCAGTTCTTC. This sequence encodes CASSLSDGGRRFNEQFF. Supplemented by reference TRBV5-1 and TRBJ2-1, the full variable domain reads KAGVTQTPRYLIKTRGQQVTLSCSPISGHRSVSWYQQTPGQGLQFLFEYFSETQRNKGNFPGRFSGRQFSNSRSEMNVSTLELGDSALYLCASSLSDGGRRFNEQFFGPGTRLTVL.

This clonotype was picked up a small number of times. The rearrangement links TRBV5-1 to TRBJ2-1, with D hard to call. The germline V gene encodes CDR1 SGHRS and CDR2 YFSETQ. The V end lost 3 bases, the J end lost 0 bases, and 13 bases lay between the germline ends. CDR3 length equals 16 residues. The CDR3 sequence is CASSYLGTASYNEQFF. The DNA of the CDR3 is TGCGCCAGCAGCTACCTTGGAACAGCCTCCTACAATGAGCAGTTCTTC.

This chain links TRBV24-1 with TRBJ2-2, with D possibly being TRBD2 (6 bases). V was trimmed by 4 bases and J by 6 bases, leaving 11 bases between them. Germline CDR1 and CDR2: KGHDR and SFDVKD. This CDR3 has 14 residues. CDR3 in amino acids: CATSERGFAGELFF. CDR3 coding DNA: TGTGCCACCAGTGAGCGGGGTTTCGCCGGGGAGCTGTTTTTT.

This rearrangement joins TRBV3-1 to TRBJ2-1; D call uncertain. Trimming stripped 2 bases from V and 9 bases from J, with 8 bases between. Germline V gene sequence: CDR1 LGHDT, CDR2 YNNKEL (reference sequence). The CDR3 spans 12 residues. The chain's CDR3 is CASSQSPGEQFF. The CDR3 DNA follows: TGTGCCAGCAGCCAATCCCCCGGTGAGCAGTTCTTC.

This chain links TRBV12-3 or TRBV12-4 with TRBJ2-2; 13 positions agree with TRBD2. The CDR3 runs to 15 residues. With 6 bases clipped from V and 4 bases from J, the junction kept 2 bases outside the gene matches. CDR3 sequence (DNA): TGTGCCAGCAGAGGACTAGCGGGAGCCACCGGGGAGCTGTTTTTT. This encodes CASRGLAGATGELFF.

The rearrangement joins TRBV4-2 to TRBJ2-1; D call uncertain. The ends were cut back, 0 bases at V and 7 bases at J, with 13 bases in the middle. CDR1 and CDR2 from the germline V gene are LGHNA and YNFKEQ. The CDR3 sequence is 15 residues long. CDR3 sequence reads: CASSQDWATPNEQFF. For the CDR3, the DNA is TGTGCCAGCAGCCAAGATTGGGCAACCCCGAATGAGCAGTTCTTC.

There are a few counts of this clonotype. The chain joins TRBV29-1 to TRBJ2-5; 7 nucleotides align to TRBD1. This CDR3 region has 13 residues. Germline assignment: CDR1 SQVTM and CDR2 ANQGSEA. V was pared by 3 bases and J by 1 base, with 2 bases of the junction left unmatched. The DNA of the CDR3 is TGCAGCGTTGACGGGGACAGCCAAGAGACCCAGTACTTC. This codes for CSVDGDSQETQYF.

The table lists this clonotype with a few counts. The chain's CDR3 is CASSVAPTGETQYF. CDR3 bases: TGTGCCAGCAGCGTAGCTCCGACAGGGGAGACCCAGTACTTC. The V and J genes are TRBV9 and TRBJ2-5; TRBD1 matches at 7 bases. The CDR3 contains 14 residues. V was pared by 0 bases and J by 5 bases, with 4 bases of the junction left unmatched. CDR1 SGDLS and CDR2 YYNGEE come from the germline V gene.

The J gene is TRBJ2-3, the V gene TRBV20-1, with TRBD2 identical over 10 bases. Per the germline V gene, CDR1 is DFQATT and CDR2 is SNEGSKA (reference sequence). The ends lost 0 bases at V and 2 bases at J; junction bases unmatched: 2. The CDR3 runs to 15 residues. The CDR3 reads CSARELAGPTDTQYF. CDR3 nucleotide sequence: TGCAGTGCTAGAGAACTAGCGGGACCCACAGATACGCAGTATTTT.

This clonotype has more than one count but fewer than ten. The chain combines TRBV5-4 with TRBJ2-3, with 7 bases fitting TRBD2. Germline CDR1 and CDR2: SGHNT and YYREEE (reference sequence). CDR3 size: 16 residues. With V trimmed by 0 bases and J by 5 bases, 9 bases remained unmatched. CDR3 sequence (DNA): TGTGCCAGCAGCTTGGCCAGCGCGGGAGAGGTAGATACGCAGTATTTT. Translated, it gives CASSLASAGEVDTQYF.